Listed below are T cell receptor beta chains from one sample, sequenced in a study of blood T cell repertoires in COVID-19. The data were produced by immunoSEQ multiplex PCR, yet TCRdb's version contains in-frame clones alone and is incomplete. The sample has over 80,000 clones; 80% to 90% are singletons. The sample taken for sequencing was peripheral blood. These receptor sequences come from a man aged 50-60 years with acute or convalescent COVID-19. Each CDR3 is given without its conserved first and last residue.

V gene: TRBV29-1
CDR3 protein: SVAPGGGSYNEQF

V gene: TRBV6-5
CDR3 protein: ASSPDRREQF

V gene: TRBV27
CDR3 protein: ASSHPGTSGGTDTQY

V gene: TRBV18
CDR3 protein: ASSPTGTGGTGVMNTEAF

V gene: TRBV7-2
CDR3 protein: ASSTGTSGGPANEQF

V gene: TRBV3-1/TRBV3-2
CDR3 protein: ASSLYNRGRTYNEQF

V gene: TRBV18
CDR3 protein: ASSPGTAQPEAF

V gene: TRBV3-1/TRBV3-2
CDR3 protein: ASIVGGNSYNEQF

V gene: TRBV5-1
CDR3 protein: ASRRAGGRDTQY

V gene: TRBV12-5
CDR3 protein: ASGLARGSPWYEQF

V gene: TRBV18
CDR3 protein: ASSRATGFNEKLF

V gene: TRBV27
CDR3 protein: ASSLSGLEGYT

V gene: TRBV5-6
CDR3 protein: ASSRSGASYNEQF

V gene: TRBV9
CDR3 protein: ASSLQGRDTEAF

V gene: TRBV13
CDR3 protein: ASRQGAPRTEAF

V gene: TRBV19
CDR3 protein: ASSIGQVNTEAF

V gene: TRBV19
CDR3 protein: ASTMGQTYGYT

V gene: TRBV30
CDR3 protein: AWSVQGAWNSPLH

V gene: TRBV11-2
CDR3 protein: ASSFRQNADTQY

V gene: TRBV25-1
CDR3 protein: ASRYRDGYT

V gene: TRBV27
CDR3 protein: ASSLSSSYNSPLH

V gene: TRBV28
CDR3 protein: ASSPLGQGANYGYT

V gene: TRBV2
CDR3 protein: ASRTVEGPNTEAF

V gene: TRBV7-2
CDR3 protein: ASSSTGASGNTIY

V gene: TRBV18
CDR3 protein: ASSPSWGNNEQF

V gene: TRBV7-8
CDR3 protein: ASSLSAGGIDTQY

V gene: TRBV4-1
CDR3 protein: ASSQMPGQGTGNTIY

V gene: TRBV3-1/TRBV3-2
CDR3 protein: ASSRSTPQETQY

V gene: TRBV6-2/TRBV6-3
CDR3 protein: ASSYGAPAYNEQF

V gene: TRBV5-6
CDR3 protein: ASSSTGSGGANVLT

V gene: TRBV7-2
CDR3 protein: ASSLVGGGRINTEAF

V gene: TRBV5-4
CDR3 protein: ASSSMGGADTQY

V gene: TRBV20-1
CDR3 protein: SASLGGGQPQH

V gene: TRBV2
CDR3 protein: ASSEVGTAKETQY

V gene: TRBV6-1
CDR3 protein: ASSERQLNEQF

V gene: TRBV6-5
CDR3 protein: ASMITGGNQPQH

V gene: TRBV5-6
CDR3 protein: ASSDPTSGGSVTGELF

V gene: TRBV18
CDR3 protein: ASSPAGTGGYPQH

V gene: TRBV20-1
CDR3 protein: SAQLGDTQY

V gene: TRBV13
CDR3 protein: ASSPPHQGRNSPLH

V gene: TRBV19
CDR3 protein: ASSIRGLQGPPYT